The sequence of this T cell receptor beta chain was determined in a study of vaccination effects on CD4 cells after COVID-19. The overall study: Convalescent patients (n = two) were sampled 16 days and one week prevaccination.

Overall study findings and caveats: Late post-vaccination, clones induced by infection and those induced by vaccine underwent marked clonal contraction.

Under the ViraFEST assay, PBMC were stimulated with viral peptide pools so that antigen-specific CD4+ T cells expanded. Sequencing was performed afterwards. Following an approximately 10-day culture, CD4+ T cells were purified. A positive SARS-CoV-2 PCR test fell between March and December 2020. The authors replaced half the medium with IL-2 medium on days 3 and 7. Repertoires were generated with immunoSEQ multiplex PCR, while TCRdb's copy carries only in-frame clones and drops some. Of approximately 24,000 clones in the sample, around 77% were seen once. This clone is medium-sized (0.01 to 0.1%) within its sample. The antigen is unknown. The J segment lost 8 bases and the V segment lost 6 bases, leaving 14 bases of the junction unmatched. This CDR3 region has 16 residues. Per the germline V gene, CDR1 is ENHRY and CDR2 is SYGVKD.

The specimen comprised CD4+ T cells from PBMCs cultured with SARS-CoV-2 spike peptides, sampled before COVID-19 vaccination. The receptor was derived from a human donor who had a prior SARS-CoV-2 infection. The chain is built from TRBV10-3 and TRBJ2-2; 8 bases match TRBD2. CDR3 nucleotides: TGTGCCATCAGCCCCCGGGGTAGCGGGGAATCGGGGGAGCTGTTTTTT. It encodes CAISPRGSGESGELFF.